This record concerns one T cell receptor (beta chain) sequence. The CD4+ fraction was divided into a CD45RA+ naive subset and a CD45RA-negative memory subset. Profiled with immunoSEQ multiplex PCR; TCRdb holds only in-frame clones, not every one. The sample consists of a few million clones, under 97% of them appearing once. The data originate from a study of shared clonotypes between healthy human individuals. CDR3 length equals 15 residues. Trimming shortened V by 5 bases and J by 0 bases, and 14 bases separated the two germline ends. CDR1 and CDR2 (germline): SEHNR, FQNEAQ (reference sequence). The chain combines TRBV7-9 with TRBJ2-7; possibly TRBD1 for D (6 bases). Sequencing was performed on naive CD4+ T cells sorted from blood. Subset in this sample: CD45RA+ positively selected. The TCR sequence derives from a man aged 18 to 30 in good health. The CDR3 bases are TGTGCCAGCAGCCCAATCACCAGGGGCTCCTACGAGCAGTACTTC. Its translation: CASSPITRGSYEQYF.